The sequence of this TCR beta chain was determined in a study of CD8+CD57+ T cells in acquired aplastic anemia. Study-wide results and limits: Between patients and controls, CD8+ Simpson's diversity did not vary significantly. Patients and controls were found to share about 31 CD8+ CDR3 sequences.

The CDR3 consists of 14 residues. Trimming pared 5 bases from V and 8 bases from J, leaving 14 bases between. CDR1 is SGDLS, CDR2 YYNGEE, per germline. An expansion of CD8+CD57+ cells by flow cytometry had been shown in patients chosen for sequencing. Genomic DNA acted as the template from which TCR beta VDJ combination and CDR3 sequence profiling were carried out. Using its own MiXCR run on the reads, TCRdb lists one record per CDR3 protein. The sample lists 150,000 to 180,000 distinct CDR3 sequences; about 54% were seen once. Concerning this clonotype: Antigen unknown.

This receptor was identified in a human donor with aplastic anemia. Input material: sorted CD4+, CD8+, or CD8+CD57+ T cells (not recorded which) from PBMCs. The chain carries TRBV9 and TRBJ1-6; D remains ambiguous. The CDR3, as DNA: TGTGCCAGCAGTGACCCCTCCAGAGATTCACCCCTCCACTTT. This codes for CASSDPSRDSPLHF. Based on the CDR3 plus reference TRBV9 and TRBJ1-6, the full variable domain is DSGVTQTPKHLITATGQRVTLRCSPRSGDLSVYWYQQSLDQGLQFLIQYYNGEERAKGNILERFSAQQFPDLHSELNLSSLELGDSALYFCASSDPSRDSPLHFGNGTRLTVT.